This T cell receptor beta chain was captured by sequencing in a study of T cell responses to AZD1222 COVID-19 vaccine. Points from the study as a whole: Repertoire samples came only from after the peak T cell response.

Some clones are missing from TCRdb's copy, which holds only in-frame ones; the method was immunoSEQ multiplex PCR. The sample holds around 130,000 clones, over 85% seen once. Remarks on this clone: Its antigen is unidentified.

The CDR3 has 13 amino acids. Germline V CDR1 and CDR2: SGHVS, FQNEAQ. V lost 4 bases, J lost 0 bases, and 4 bases lay in between. The genes are TRBV7-8 and TRBJ1-5; no firm D call. This sample comprised peripheral blood, obtained on day 0 of AZD1222 vaccination. The clonotype originates from an adult in good health. CDR3 protein: CASSYHSNQPQHF. The CDR3 bases are TGTGCCAGCAGCTATCATAGCAATCAGCCCCAGCATTTT.